Detailed here is one T cell receptor (beta chain). It lacks a known antigen. Within one base of it there is no much larger clone, and no base qualities were kept. This specimen belongs to a study of shared clonotypes between healthy human individuals (TCRdb year 2020). Notes on the research overall: Two women and a few men aged 18 to 49 years were included in the cohort. Each donor's leukapheresis produced roughly between about 0.9 and 9.5 billion PBMCs. To increase sequencing depth and limit assay-specific biases, different laboratories used diverse techniques to prepare libraries and sequence TCR repertoires. For each donor, CD4 naive and CD4 memory were each run on three plates, CD8 naive on two plates, and CD8 memory on one plate. To estimate repertoire size and how much clonotype sharing occurs between individuals, the study deeply sequenced the blood TCR repertoires of several healthy adults.

Donors were healthy HIV-negative adults with no recently reported acute infections or vaccinations. All donors were Caucasian adults living in Nashville, Tennessee, USA. Magnetic negative selection was used to enrich CD4+ T cells, after which naive cells were positively selected on CD45RA and the negative fraction became the memory subset. Blood was collected by leukapheresis, and PBMCs were isolated by Ficoll-Histopaque density gradient centrifugation and then cryopreserved in liquid nitrogen vapor phase. Purity and quantity of every magnetically sorted T cell population were checked by analytical flow cytometry. Each sorted fraction had its genomic DNA isolated and then quantified by UV absorbance on a Nanodrop 2000c. CDR1 and CDR2 were assigned from the germline V gene as KGHSH and LQKENI. The CDR3 runs 14 amino acids, cysteine and phenylalanine included. The retained sequence is limited to the CDR3, 42 bases, with the frame set at the first base. Trimmed from V: 6 bases; trimmed from J: 3 bases; junction bases lacking a gene match: 7.

Using the deep immunoSEQ assay, multiplex PCR amplified TCR CDR3 regions from genomic DNA. Extracted genomic DNA from each cell subset was distributed evenly across all wells of several immunoSEQ 96-well plates, and each plate was treated as a replicate. For sorted subsets, roughly 200 ng of genomic DNA, equivalent to some 30,000 T cell genomes, went into each replicate PCR. The purified libraries were quantified using a Qubit 3.0 fluorometer, sized with a Bioanalyzer 2100, and then quantified again using the KAPA Library Quantification kit. Each immunoSEQ 96-well plate was sequenced on its own single-read 150-cycle Illumina NextSeq 550 flow cell. The authors' pipeline ran thus. Because the immunoSEQ output included only junctional sequences and no quality scores, the filtering could not be the same as the filtering used for full-length reads. To assign V/J genes and CDR3, sequences were annotated against IMGT germline references using PyIR, a Python wrapper for IgBLAST v1.9. Reads with weak V/J assignments (E-value above 1e-6), missing CDR3, stop codons, out-of-frame junctions, or ambiguous translated residues were removed. V3J clonotypes were defined as sequences sharing an identical inferred V gene, J gene, and CDR3 amino acid sequence. To compute the percentage overlap between repertoires, the number of shared unique clonotypes was divided by the size of the smaller repertoire. Repertoire richness was assessed with RTK rarefaction, the Chao1 estimator, and Recon v2.1 estimates of unobserved clonotypes. OLGA was used to compute generation probabilities for all TCRbeta clonotypes that the gDNA method yielded from a few donors. TCRdb obtained this table from immuneACCESS and retained in-frame rearrangements with V and J assigned. These tables miss some clones; where compared with another copy, unresolved V genes account for less than half of the shortfall, and the remainder is unexplained. The V and J calls and clone size are taken from that table; D and trimming were inferred from the DNA. For this sample there are approximately 350,000 clones; less than 85% appear just once. About 9.3% of the sample goes to the ten largest clones.

What the authors observed across the whole study: Rarefaction of sorted-subset datasets indicated incomplete sequencing despite the large sequencing depth. Based on pairwise subsampling, the degree of clonotype sharing among donors was expected to be affected by sequencing depth. The small number of donors limited the genetic and exposure-history diversity represented. Only blood was sampled, and tissue TCR repertoires likely differ from those in blood. Naive subsets generally had larger estimated clonotype richness than memory subsets did. Higher generation probabilities were observed for clonotypes shared by all four sorted-subset donors than for non-shared clonotypes. Approximately 5% of naive CD4, 3.5% of naive CD8, approximately 2.2% of memory CD4, and about 0.4% of memory CD8 clonotypes were shared across several donors.

Sequenced input: memory CD4+ T cells sorted from blood. The meaning of the sample's cell subset or site label: CD45RA-negative fraction. This receptor was taken from a man aged 30 to 45 in good health. The chain is encoded by TRBV18 joined to TRBJ2-7, with 8 bases aligning to TRBD1. DNA sequence: TGTGCCAGCTCGCCAGGGGACAGGAGCTACGAGCAGTACTTC. This encodes CASSPGDRSYEQYF.